What follows are 30 T cell receptor beta chains derived from one specimen sequenced in a study of blood T cell repertoires in COVID-19 (TCRdb year 2020). Library method: the immunoSEQ multiplex PCR assay. TCRdb holds this immuneACCESS table with in-frame rearrangements only. Some clones are missing; in checked studies, unresolved V genes explain under half, and the rest has no known cause. The table for this sample lists some 81,000 clones; about 95% of them were counted only once. Together, the top ten hold 4% to 5.5% of the sample. The sequenced sample consisted of peripheral blood. These receptors came from a human donor with active COVID-19. The donor label of this sample is uncertain.

The V gene is TRBV6-2 or TRBV6-3, the J gene TRBJ2-7, with D perhaps TRBD2 (6 bases). This CDR3 region has 16 residues. From germline, CDR1 is MNHEY and CDR2 SVGEGT. Trimming shortened V by 0 bases and J by 3 bases, and 15 bases separated the two germline ends. The CDR3 DNA follows: TGTGCCAGCAGTTACTCTAGCGGAAGACTCAACTACGAGCAGTACTTC. Translating gives CASSYSSGRLNYEQYF.

V is TRBV18 and J is TRBJ1-2, with 9 bases aligning to TRBD1. There are 14 residues in the CDR3. Per germline, CDR1 KGHSH and CDR2 LQKENI. V lost 3 bases to trimming and J lost 5 bases; unmatched junction nucleotides: 4. CDR3 coding DNA: TGTGCCAGCTCACCGGGACAGGGATTTTATGGCTACACCTTC. Its translation is CASSPGQGFYGYTF.

This clone came up a few times. This chain links TRBV7-9 with TRBJ2-1, with TRBD2 identical over 7 bases. Germline V gene lookup returns CDR1 SEHNR and CDR2 FQNEAQ (reference sequence). The length of the CDR3 is 15 residues. Trimming took 6 bases from V and 6 from J; bases not matched to a gene: 11. CDR3 DNA: TGTGCCAGCAGGTCAGGCGGGAGCATCGGCAATGAGCAGTTCTTC. Its protein is CASRSGGSIGNEQFF.

J is TRBJ2-5 and V is TRBV10-1, with D possibly matching TRBD1 (5 bases). The germline CDR1 and CDR2 sequences are WNHNN and SYGVQD (reference sequence). V gave up 2 bases and J gave up 5 bases, with 15 bases separating them. This CDR3 is built from 15 residues. DNA of the CDR3: TGCGCCAGCAGTGAGGGGGCTGTCGATTGGGAGACCCAGTACTTC. As protein: CASSEGAVDWETQYF.

The chain employs TRBV6-5 and TRBJ2-2; 8 nucleotides line up with TRBD2. The CDR3 runs to 15 residues. Germline V CDR1 and CDR2: MNHEY, SVGAGI. V lost 6 bases, J lost 2 bases, and 5 bases stayed unmatched. CDR3 sequence: CASRKLADNTGELFF. CDR3 sequence (DNA): TGTGCCAGCAGAAAACTAGCGGACAACACCGGGGAGCTGTTTTTT.

The chain combines TRBV5-8 with TRBJ1-1; the D is unclear. The CDR3 sequence is 13 residues long. CDR1 SGHTS and CDR2 YDEGEE come from the germline V gene. With 4 bases removed from V and 6 bases from J, the gap between germline ends came to 13 bases. CDR3 nucleotide sequence: TGTGCCAGCAGCAAGTCTCGGTATTCTGAAGCTTTCTTT. This encodes CASSKSRYSEAFF.

The chain joins TRBV19 to TRBJ2-2, with a weak D call TRBD1 (6 bases). The CDR3 has 16 amino acids. The germline V gene encodes CDR1 LNHDA and CDR2 SQIVND (reference sequence). Trimming stripped 6 bases from V and 4 bases from J, with 18 bases between. CDR3 sequence: CASRVLRGYGTGELFF. The CDR3 nucleotides read TGTGCCAGTAGAGTTCTCAGGGGCTATGGCACCGGGGAGCTGTTTTTT.

The V gene is TRBV27, the J gene TRBJ2-7; possibly TRBD2 for D (6 bases). The CDR3 has 16 amino acids. Germline V lookup: CDR1 MNHEY, CDR2 SMNVEV (reference sequence). The V end lost 0 bases, the J end lost 3 bases, and 15 bases lay between the germline ends. CDR3 region: CASSLSLGGGSYEQYF. Here the CDR3 DNA reads TGTGCCAGCAGTTTATCTCTCGGGGGAGGTAGCTACGAGCAGTACTTC.

The chain is built from TRBV7-2 and TRBJ1-2, with D tentatively TRBD1 (5 bases). Between the trimmed V and J ends, which lost 1 base and 2 bases, there was a span of 8 bases. The CDR3 is 14 residues long. Germline CDR1 is SGHTA and CDR2 is FQGNSA. CDR3 coding DNA: TGTGCCAGCAGCTTAGGGGGGGTGAACTATGGCTACACCTTC. Protein product: CASSLGGVNYGYTF.

This clone was seen just once. The V gene is TRBV5-4, the J gene TRBJ1-1, with TRBD1 identical over 8 bases. From germline, CDR1 is SGHNT and CDR2 YYREEE (reference sequence). The CDR3 has 15 amino acids. Unmatched junction bases numbered 9, after V lost 3 bases and J lost 5 bases. CDR3 in DNA: TGTGCCAGCAGCTCCAGGGGGCGCGGTGGGACTGAAGCTTTCTTT. It specifies CASSSRGRGGTEAFF.

The chain joins TRBV5-1 to TRBJ2-6, with 9 positions matching TRBD1. Trimming cost V 1 base and J 3 bases; bases outside gene matches: 8. The CDR3 has 18 residues. CDR1 is SGHRS and CDR2 is YFSETQ in the germline V gene. CDR3 region: CASSLFPDRGGGANVLTF. CDR3 coding DNA: TGCGCCAGCAGCTTGTTCCCGGACAGGGGTGGTGGGGCCAACGTCCTGACTTTC.

The gene calls are TRBV3-1 (or the pseudogene TRBV3-2) and TRBJ1-2; D unclear. V lost 8 bases to trimming and J lost 5 bases, with 15 bases between them. The CDR3 is 13 residues long. Germline lookup yields CDR1 LGHDT and CDR2 YNNKEL (reference sequence). The CDR3 DNA reads TGTGCCAGCGGCCGTATGGGAGGGTATGGCTACACCTTC. Its protein is CASGRMGGYGYTF.

The rearrangement links TRBV11-2 to TRBJ1-6; 10 nucleotides align to TRBD1. J gave up 6 bases and V 4 bases, and 15 bases lay outside the gene matches. The germline V gene encodes CDR1 SGHAT and CDR2 FQNNGV. CDR3 length: 19 amino acids. The CDR3 sequence: CASSSTGTGALLGNSPLHF. The CDR3, as DNA: TGTGCCAGCAGCTCAACCGGGACAGGGGCACTTTTGGGTAATTCACCCCTCCACTTT.

The V call is TRBV2, the J call TRBJ2-2; 7 nucleotides match TRBD1. Germline CDR1 and CDR2: SNHLY and FYNNEI. CDR3 length: 17 residues. J lost 2 bases, V lost 6 bases, and 12 bases had no gene match. CDR3 coding DNA: TGTGCCAGCAGGACGCCCCAGGGGGTTAAAAACACCGGGGAGCTGTTTTTT. Protein: CASRTPQGVKNTGELFF.

V usage is TRBV5-4 and J usage is TRBJ1-6, with TRBD1 as a possible D gene (6 bases). Germline V gene lookup returns CDR1 SGHNT and CDR2 YYREEE (reference sequence). Between the trimmed V and J ends, which lost 4 bases and 7 bases, there was a span of 12 bases. The CDR3 spans 14 residues. DNA for the CDR3: TGTGCCAGCAGCCACGGACAGCGAAATTCACCCCTCCACTTT. Translated: CASSHGQRNSPLHF. The complete variable domain, with remaining parts taken from reference TRBV5-4 and TRBJ1-6, reads ETGVTQSPTHLIKTRGQQVTLRCSSQSGHNTVSWYQQALGQGPQFIFQYYREEENGRGNFPPRFSGLQFPNYSSELNVNALELDDSALYLCASSHGQRNSPLHFGNGTRLTVT.

V usage is TRBV19 and J usage is TRBJ1-4; tentative D call: TRBD1 (6 bases). The germline V and J ends were trimmed by 3 bases and 7 bases, with 9 bases remaining between them. Per the germline V gene, CDR1 is LNHDA and CDR2 is SQIVND (reference sequence). The CDR3 runs 13 residues. CDR3 nucleotide sequence: TGTGCCAGTAGTATCACAGGGAGTGAAAAACTGTTTTTT. It yields the protein CASSITGSEKLFF.

J is TRBJ1-1 and V is TRBV28, with TRBD1 matching 8 bases. This CDR3 spans 14 amino acids. With 5 bases clipped from V and 5 bases from J, the junction kept 7 bases outside the gene matches. Germline lookup yields CDR1 MDHEN and CDR2 SYDVKM. The CDR3 DNA sequence: TGTGCCAGCAGTCCCTACAGGGGGAGGACTGAAGCTTTCTTT. Residues: CASSPYRGRTEAFF.

The rearrangement links TRBV12-3 or TRBV12-4 to TRBJ1-2, with 7 bases aligning to TRBD1. J lost 8 bases, V lost 6 bases, and 9 bases had no gene match. The CDR3 totals 13 residues. CDR3 bases: TGTGCCAGCAGCTATCCCGACAGGGACGGCTACACCTTC. Encoded protein: CASSYPDRDGYTF.

The J gene is TRBJ1-5, the V gene TRBV19; 8 bases agree with TRBD1. The CDR3 is made up of 16 amino acids. Trimming removed 7 bases from V and 1 base from J; junction bases left unmatched: 9. Germline V gives CDR1 LNHDA, CDR2 SQIVND (reference sequence). CDR3 sequence (DNA): TGTGCCAGTATAATGCAGGGGGCCCAAAGCAATCAGCCCCAGCATTTT. It codes for CASIMQGAQSNQPQHF.

This clone has a single count. The chain is built from TRBV20-1 and TRBJ2-3; 8 bases are shared with TRBD2. CDR1 and CDR2 (germline): DFQATT, SNEGSKA (reference sequence). V dropped 6 bases and J dropped 10; count of bases not matched to a gene: 6. The CDR3 spans 11 residues. The CDR3 nucleotides are TGCAGTGCAGCAAGCGGGAGTGCGCAGTATTTT. It codes for CSAASGSAQYF.

The V gene is TRBV7-2, the J gene TRBJ2-7; D perhaps matches TRBD2 (5 bases). Germline CDR1 SGHTA, CDR2 FQGNSA. There are 15 residues in the CDR3. V was pared by 6 bases and J by 2 bases, with 17 bases between. CDR3 in amino acids: CASREDGMFAYEQYF. CDR3 sequence (DNA): TGTGCCAGCAGGGAAGACGGGATGTTTGCCTACGAGCAGTACTTC.

For this clone: An end of the junction does not agree with germline; a read error may underlie this. V is TRBV28 and J is TRBJ1-1, with D possibly being TRBD1 (5 bases). This CDR3 comprises 14 residues. Germline CDR1 MDHEN, CDR2 SYDVKM. As DNA, the CDR3 is TGTGCCAGCAGCCTCTTTAGGGGCGGCAGTTTGAGTAGTTTT. Encoded protein: CASSLFRGGSLSSF.

The chain carries TRBV10-3 and TRBJ1-2; D gene ambiguous. CDR1 is ENHRY, CDR2 SYGVKD, per germline. Trimming took 3 bases from V and 4 from J, leaving 15 bases between them. This CDR3 comprises 15 residues. The CDR3 loop is CAISEVGGRLYGYTF. Here the CDR3 DNA reads TGTGCCATCAGTGAAGTGGGAGGTAGGCTCTATGGCTACACCTTC.

The CDR3 bases are TGCGCCAGCAGCCAAGCGGCCGGGAGGGGAACCGGGGAGCTGTTTTTT. Translating gives CASSQAAGRGTGELFF. The rearrangement links TRBV4-1 to TRBJ2-2, with 8 bases matching TRBD2. CDR1 MGHRA and CDR2 YSYEKL come from the germline V gene. CDR3 length: 16 residues. The V and J ends lost 1 base and 5 bases, in that order; junction bases with no gene match: 6.

This sequence joins TRBV10-2 and TRBJ2-7; a weak D match, TRBD1 (5 bases). V was pared by 0 bases and J by 0 bases, with 12 bases between. The CDR3 runs to 16 residues. Germline values: CDR1 WSHSY, CDR2 SAAADI. The CDR3 DNA is TGCGCCAGCAGTGAGTCGGTGGGGCCGCTCTCCTACGAGCAGTACTTC. It encodes CASSESVGPLSYEQYF.

The chain is built from TRBV4-2 and TRBJ2-7; 7 positions agree with TRBD1. CDR1 and CDR2 (germline): LGHNA, YNFKEQ. V trimming: 0 bases; J trimming: 4 bases; junction bases outside the gene matches: 6. This CDR3 has 15 amino acids. CDR3 protein: CASSQEYRGPYEQYF. The CDR3 DNA follows: TGTGCCAGCAGCCAAGAGTACAGGGGCCCATACGAGCAGTACTTC.

The gene calls are TRBV9 and TRBJ2-6, with 7 bases identical to TRBD2. The germline gives CDR1 SGDLS, CDR2 YYNGEE. With 4 bases clipped from V and 0 bases from J, the junction kept 19 bases outside the gene matches. This CDR3 has 21 residues. The CDR3 here is CASSPKEGLTAAYSGANVLTF. CDR3 in DNA: TGTGCCAGCAGCCCGAAGGAGGGACTAACAGCCGCATACTCTGGGGCCAACGTCCTGACTTTC. The variable domain in full, with the rest retrieved from reference TRBV9 and TRBJ2-6, is DSGVTQTPKHLITATGQRVTLRCSPRSGDLSVYWYQQSLDQGLQFLIQYYNGEERAKGNILERFSAQQFPDLHSELNLSSLELGDSALYFCASSPKEGLTAAYSGANVLTFGAGSRLTVL.

The genes are TRBV3-1 (or the pseudogene TRBV3-2) and TRBJ1-2; D is unclear. Trimming removed 1 base at V and 3 bases at J, with 18 bases between. The CDR3 is made up of 17 amino acids. CDR1 and CDR2 (germline): LGHDT, YNNKEL (reference sequence). The DNA for the CDR3 is TGTGCCAGCAGCCAAGTAGTATTGATGCAGGCCCACTATGGCTACACCTTC. Amino acids: CASSQVVLMQAHYGYTF.

A note on this clone: An end of the junction differs from the germline gene, which may be a read error. The chain is built from TRBV19 and TRBJ1-1, with D maybe TRBD1 (6 bases). Germline CDR1 LNHDA, CDR2 SQIVND (reference sequence). The CDR3 covers 15 residues. The CDR3 bases are TGTGCCAGTAGTGCCCTCGACCGGGACATTGCCTTAGGGATCTTT. Translation: CASSALDRDIALGIF.

The genes are TRBV7-2 and TRBJ2-5, with D perhaps matching TRBD2 (5 bases). V was pared by 1 base and J by 3 bases, with 9 bases between. CDR1 is SGHTA, CDR2 FQGNSA, per germline. There are 14 residues in the CDR3. The CDR3 here is CASSLGRYKETQYF. As DNA, the CDR3 is TGTGCCAGCAGCTTAGGGAGGTACAAAGAGACCCAGTACTTC.